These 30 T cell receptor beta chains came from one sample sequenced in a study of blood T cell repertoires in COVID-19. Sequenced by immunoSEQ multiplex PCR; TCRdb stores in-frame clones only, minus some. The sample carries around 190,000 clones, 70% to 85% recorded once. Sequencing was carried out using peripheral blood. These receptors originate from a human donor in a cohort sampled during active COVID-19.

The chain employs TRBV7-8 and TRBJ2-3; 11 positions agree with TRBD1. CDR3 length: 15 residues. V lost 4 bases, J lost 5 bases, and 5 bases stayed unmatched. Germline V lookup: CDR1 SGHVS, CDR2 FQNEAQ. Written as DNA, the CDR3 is TGTGCCAGCAGCTCCGGACAGGGGGCAAGAGATACGCAGTATTTT. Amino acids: CASSSGQGARDTQYF.

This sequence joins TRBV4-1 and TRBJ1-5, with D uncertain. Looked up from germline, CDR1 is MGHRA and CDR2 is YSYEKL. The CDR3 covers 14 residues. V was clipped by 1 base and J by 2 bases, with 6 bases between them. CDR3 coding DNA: TGCGCCAGCAGCCAAGCAGGCGGCAATCAGCCCCAGCATTTT. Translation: CASSQAGGNQPQHF.

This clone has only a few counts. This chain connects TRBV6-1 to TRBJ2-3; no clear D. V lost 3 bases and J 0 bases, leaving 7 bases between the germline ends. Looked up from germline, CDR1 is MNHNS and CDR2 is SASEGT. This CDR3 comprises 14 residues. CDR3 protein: CASSETGSTDTQYF. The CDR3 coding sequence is TGTGCCAGCAGTGAGACTGGGAGCACAGATACGCAGTATTTT.

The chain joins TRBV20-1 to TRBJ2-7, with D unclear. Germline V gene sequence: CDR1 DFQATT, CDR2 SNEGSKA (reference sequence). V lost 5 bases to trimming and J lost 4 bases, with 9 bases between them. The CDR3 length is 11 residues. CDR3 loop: CSAQSDYEQYF. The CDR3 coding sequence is TGCAGTGCTCAATCAGATTACGAGCAGTACTTC.

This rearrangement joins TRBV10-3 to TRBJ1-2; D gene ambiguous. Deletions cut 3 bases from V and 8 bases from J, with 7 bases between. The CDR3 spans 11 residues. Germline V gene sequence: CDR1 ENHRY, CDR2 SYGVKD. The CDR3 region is CAISDPQGYTF. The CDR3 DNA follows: TGTGCCATCAGTGACCCCCAGGGCTACACCTTC.

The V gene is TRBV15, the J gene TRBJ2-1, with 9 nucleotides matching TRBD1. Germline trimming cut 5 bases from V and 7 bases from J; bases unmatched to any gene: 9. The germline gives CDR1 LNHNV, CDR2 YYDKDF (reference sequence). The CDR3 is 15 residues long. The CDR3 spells CATSGRDRVMNEQFF. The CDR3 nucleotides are TGTGCCACCAGCGGCCGGGACAGGGTCATGAATGAGCAGTTCTTC.

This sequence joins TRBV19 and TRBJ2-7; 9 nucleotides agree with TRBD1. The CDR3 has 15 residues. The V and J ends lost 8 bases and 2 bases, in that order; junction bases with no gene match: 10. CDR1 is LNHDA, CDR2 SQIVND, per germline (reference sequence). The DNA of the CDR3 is TGTGCCAGTGGGTATGGGGGACAGGGTACCTACGAGCAGTACTTC. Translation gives CASGYGGQGTYEQYF.

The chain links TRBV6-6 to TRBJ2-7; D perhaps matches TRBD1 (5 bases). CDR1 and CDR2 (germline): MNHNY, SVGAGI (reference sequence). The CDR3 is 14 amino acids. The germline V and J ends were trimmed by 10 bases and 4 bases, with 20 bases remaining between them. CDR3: CATKDLGVGYEQYF. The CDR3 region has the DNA TGTGCCACTAAGGACCTAGGGGTCGGTTACGAGCAGTACTTC.

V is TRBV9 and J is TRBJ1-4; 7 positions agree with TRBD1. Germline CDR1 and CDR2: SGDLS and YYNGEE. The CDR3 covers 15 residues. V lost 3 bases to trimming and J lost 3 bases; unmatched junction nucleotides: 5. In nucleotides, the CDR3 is TGTGCCAGCAGCGCCGAGACAGGGTCTAATGAAAAACTGTTTTTT. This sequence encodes CASSAETGSNEKLFF. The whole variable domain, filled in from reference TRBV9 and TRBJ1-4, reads DSGVTQTPKHLITATGQRVTLRCSPRSGDLSVYWYQQSLDQGLQFLIQYYNGEERAKGNILERFSAQQFPDLHSELNLSSLELGDSALYFCASSAETGSNEKLFFGSGTQLSVL.

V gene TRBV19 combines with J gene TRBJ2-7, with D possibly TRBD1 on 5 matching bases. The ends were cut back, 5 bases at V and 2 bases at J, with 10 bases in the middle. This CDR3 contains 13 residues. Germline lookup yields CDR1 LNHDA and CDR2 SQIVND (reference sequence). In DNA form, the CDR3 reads TGTGCCAGTAGTTGGGGCAAAACCTACGAGCAGTACTTC. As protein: CASSWGKTYEQYF.

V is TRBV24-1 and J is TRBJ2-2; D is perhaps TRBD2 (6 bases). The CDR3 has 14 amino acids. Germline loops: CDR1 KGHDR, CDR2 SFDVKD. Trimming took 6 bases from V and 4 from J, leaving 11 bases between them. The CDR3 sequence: CATSHGGGTGELFF. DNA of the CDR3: TGTGCCACCAGTCACGGGGGAGGCACCGGGGAGCTGTTTTTT.

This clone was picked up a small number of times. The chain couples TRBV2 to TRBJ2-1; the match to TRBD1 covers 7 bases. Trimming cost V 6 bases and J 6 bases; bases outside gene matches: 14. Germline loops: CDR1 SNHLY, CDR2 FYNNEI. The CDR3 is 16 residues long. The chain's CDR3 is CASRRAQGKPINEQFF. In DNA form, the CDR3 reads TGTGCCAGCAGGCGGGCACAGGGGAAACCGATCAATGAGCAGTTCTTC.

The CDR3 protein is CATKRGGNTEAFF. CDR3 DNA sequence: TGTGCCACCAAAAGGGGGGGGAACACTGAAGCTTTCTTT. The chain uses TRBV6-5 and TRBJ1-1; D is perhaps TRBD1 (6 bases). Looked up from germline, CDR1 is MNHEY and CDR2 is SVGAGI. Between the trimmed V and J ends, which lost 10 bases and 1 base, there was a span of 13 bases. The CDR3 length is 13 residues.

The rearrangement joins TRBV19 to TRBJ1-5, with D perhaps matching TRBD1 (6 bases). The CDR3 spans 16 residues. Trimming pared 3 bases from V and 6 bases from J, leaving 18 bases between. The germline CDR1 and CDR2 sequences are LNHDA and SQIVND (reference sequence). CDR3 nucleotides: TGTGCCAGTAGTATTCTGGGGGGGCCAGGGGCTCAGCCCCAGCATTTT. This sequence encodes CASSILGGPGAQPQHF.

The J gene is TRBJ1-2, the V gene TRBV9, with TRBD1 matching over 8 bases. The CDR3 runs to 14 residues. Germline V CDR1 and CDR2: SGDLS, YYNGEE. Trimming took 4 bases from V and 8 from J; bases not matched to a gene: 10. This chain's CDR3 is CASSPPDRARGYTF. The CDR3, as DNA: TGTGCCAGCAGCCCTCCGGACAGGGCAAGGGGCTACACCTTC.

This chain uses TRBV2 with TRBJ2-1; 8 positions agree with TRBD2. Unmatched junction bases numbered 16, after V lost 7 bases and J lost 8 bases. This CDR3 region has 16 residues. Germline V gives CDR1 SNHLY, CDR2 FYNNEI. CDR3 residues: CASKFPGLGRGDEQFF. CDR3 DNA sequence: TGTGCCAGCAAGTTTCCGGGACTAGGGAGAGGAGATGAGCAGTTCTTC.

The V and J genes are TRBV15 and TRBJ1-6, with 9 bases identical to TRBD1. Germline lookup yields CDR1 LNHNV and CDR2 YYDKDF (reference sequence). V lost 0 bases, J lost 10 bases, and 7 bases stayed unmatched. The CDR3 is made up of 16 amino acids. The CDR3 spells CATSREGTGSKSPLHF. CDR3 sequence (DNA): TGTGCCACCAGCAGAGAAGGGACAGGGTCCAAATCACCCCTCCACTTT. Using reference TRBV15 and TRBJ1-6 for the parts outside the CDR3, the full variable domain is DAMVIQNPRYQVTQFGKPVTLSCSQTLNHNVMYWYQQKSSQAPKLLFHYYDKDFNNEADTPDNFQSRRPNTSFCFLDIRSPGLGDTAMYLCATSREGTGSKSPLHFGNGTRLTVT.

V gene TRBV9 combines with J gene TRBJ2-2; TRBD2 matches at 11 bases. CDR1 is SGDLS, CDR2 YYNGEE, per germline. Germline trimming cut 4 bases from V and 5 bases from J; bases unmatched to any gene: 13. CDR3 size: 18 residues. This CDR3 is CASSSPIAGGPNTGELFF. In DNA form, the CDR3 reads TGTGCCAGCAGCTCTCCAATAGCGGGGGGGCCCAATACCGGGGAGCTGTTTTTT.

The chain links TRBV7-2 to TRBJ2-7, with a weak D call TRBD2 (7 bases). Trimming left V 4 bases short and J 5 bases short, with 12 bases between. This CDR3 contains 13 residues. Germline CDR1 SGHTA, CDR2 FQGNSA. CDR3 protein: CASSWGGQDEQYF. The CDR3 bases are TGTGCCAGCAGCTGGGGGGGCCAGGACGAGCAGTACTTC.

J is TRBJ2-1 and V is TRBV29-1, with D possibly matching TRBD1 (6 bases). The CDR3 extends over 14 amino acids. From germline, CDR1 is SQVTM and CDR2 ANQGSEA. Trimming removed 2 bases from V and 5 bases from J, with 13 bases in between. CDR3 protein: CSVEPDRTDNEQFF. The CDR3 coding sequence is TGCAGCGTTGAACCCGACAGGACGGACAATGAGCAGTTCTTC.

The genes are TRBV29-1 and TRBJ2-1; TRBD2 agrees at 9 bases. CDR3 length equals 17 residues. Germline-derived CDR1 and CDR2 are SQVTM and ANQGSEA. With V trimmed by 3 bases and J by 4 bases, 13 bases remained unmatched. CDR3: CSVDALESAGGYNEQFF. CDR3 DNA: TGCAGCGTTGATGCCTTGGAGTCGGCGGGGGGGTACAATGAGCAGTTCTTC.

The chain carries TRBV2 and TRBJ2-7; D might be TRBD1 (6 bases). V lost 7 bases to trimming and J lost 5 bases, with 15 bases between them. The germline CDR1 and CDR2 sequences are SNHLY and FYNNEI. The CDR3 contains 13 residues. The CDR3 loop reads CASTETRDNEQYF. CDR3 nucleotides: TGTGCCAGCACCGAAACCAGGGACAACGAGCAGTACTTC.

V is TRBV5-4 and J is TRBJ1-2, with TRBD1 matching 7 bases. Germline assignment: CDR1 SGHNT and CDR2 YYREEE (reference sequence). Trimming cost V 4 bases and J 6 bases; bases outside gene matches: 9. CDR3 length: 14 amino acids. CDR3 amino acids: CASSPRQGLNGYTF. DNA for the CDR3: TGTGCCAGCAGCCCAAGACAGGGTCTCAATGGCTACACCTTC.

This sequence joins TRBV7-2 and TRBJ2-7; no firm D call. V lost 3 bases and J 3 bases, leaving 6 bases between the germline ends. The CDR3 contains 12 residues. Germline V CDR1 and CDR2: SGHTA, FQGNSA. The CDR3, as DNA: TGTGCCAGCAGCTTGTCCAGCTACGAGCAGTACTTC. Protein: CASSLSSYEQYF. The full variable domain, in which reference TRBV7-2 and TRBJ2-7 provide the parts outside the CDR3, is GAGVSQSPSNKVTEKGKDVELRCDPISGHTALYWYRQSLGQGLEFLIYFQGNSAPDKSGLPSDRFSAERTGGSVSTLTIQRTQQEDSAVYLCASSLSSYEQYFGPGTRLTVT.

DNA of the CDR3: TGTGCCAGCAGCTTAGATCCCGGGGGTAGCACAGATACGCAGTATTTT. This encodes CASSLDPGGSTDTQYF. The V call is TRBV11-2, the J call TRBJ2-3; TRBD2 might be the D (6 bases). V was cut by 0 bases and J by 0 bases, with 10 bases left in between. Germline values: CDR1 SGHAT, CDR2 FQNNGV. The CDR3 extends over 16 amino acids.

The CDR3 sequence is CASSQEVNRGLEKLFF. CDR3 DNA sequence: TGCGCCAGCAGCCAAGAAGTGAACAGGGGGCTGGAAAAACTGTTTTTT. V and J are TRBV4-1 and TRBJ1-4; TRBD1 aligns across 9 bases. V shed 0 bases and J 8 bases; nucleotides not matched to a gene: 7. CDR1 and CDR2 (germline): MGHRA, YSYEKL. The CDR3 extends over 16 amino acids.

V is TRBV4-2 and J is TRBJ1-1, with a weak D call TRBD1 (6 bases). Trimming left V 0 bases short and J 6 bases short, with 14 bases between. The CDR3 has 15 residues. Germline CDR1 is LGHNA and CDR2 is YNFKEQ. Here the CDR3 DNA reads TGTGCCAGCAGCCAAGATGGGTTTGGGACACCTGAAGCTTTCTTT. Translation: CASSQDGFGTPEAFF.

CDR3 protein: CASRGARPSQGEKLFF. The CDR3 nucleotides read TGTGCCAGCCGGGGGGCTAGACCGTCCCAGGGTGAAAAACTGTTTTTT. The V gene is TRBV2, the J gene TRBJ1-4; tentatively, D is TRBD1 (6 bases). CDR1 SNHLY and CDR2 FYNNEI come from the germline V gene. The CDR3 loop spans 16 amino acids. V was shortened by 8 bases and J by 7 bases, with 23 bases between the two germline ends.

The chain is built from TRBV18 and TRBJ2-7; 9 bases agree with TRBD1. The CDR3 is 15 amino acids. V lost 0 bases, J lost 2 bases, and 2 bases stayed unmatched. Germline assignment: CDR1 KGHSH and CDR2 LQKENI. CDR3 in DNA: TGTGCCAGCTCACCACCGGGACAGGGAACCTACGAGCAGTACTTC. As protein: CASSPPGQGTYEQYF. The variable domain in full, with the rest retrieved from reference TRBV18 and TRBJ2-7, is NAGVMQNPRHLVRRRGQEARLRCSPMKGHSHVYWYRQLPEEGLKFMVYLQKENIIDESGMPKERFSAEFPKEGPSILRIQQVVRGDSAAYFCASSPPGQGTYEQYFGPGTRLTVT.

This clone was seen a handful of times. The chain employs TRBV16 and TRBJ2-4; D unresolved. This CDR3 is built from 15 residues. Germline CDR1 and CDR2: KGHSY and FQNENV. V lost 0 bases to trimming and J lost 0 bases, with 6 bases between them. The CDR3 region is CASSQSAVAKNIQYF. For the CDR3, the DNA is TGTGCCAGCAGCCAATCTGCAGTAGCCAAAAACATTCAGTACTTC.